Below are 17 T cell receptor beta chains sequenced from a single sample in a study of T cells in tuberculosis (dated by TCRdb to 2016 to 2018). The library was built by means of the immunoSEQ multiplex PCR assay. The clones in this table, taken by TCRdb from immuneACCESS, are in-frame only. Not every clone is retained; where verified, under half of the shortfall comes from an unresolved V gene, and the cause of the rest is unknown. For this sample the table gives about 43,000 clones, of which approximately 95% were detected only once. The ten most abundant clones make up about 3.8% of the sample. Sequencing was done on a sample of PBMCs. Source of these receptors: a donor between 5 and 29 years old with latent tuberculosis or without tuberculosis infection.

This chain uses TRBV2 with TRBJ2-2, with a weak D call TRBD1 (6 bases). Germline lookup yields CDR1 SNHLY and CDR2 FYNNEI. V lost 4 bases and J 5 bases, leaving 11 bases between the germline ends. CDR3 length: 14 amino acids. The CDR3 sequence: CASSGLGGTGELFF. In DNA form, the CDR3 reads TGTGCCAGCAGTGGGTTAGGGGGAACCGGGGAGCTGTTTTTT.

The gene calls are TRBV30 and TRBJ1-1; tentative D call: TRBD1 (5 bases). The length of the CDR3 is 15 residues. Trimming took 3 bases from V and 0 from J, leaving 14 bases between them. Germline assignment: CDR1 GTSNPN and CDR2 SVGIG (reference sequence). CDR3 region: CAWRETGLMNTEAFF. The CDR3 nucleotides are TGTGCCTGGAGGGAAACGGGACTTATGAACACTGAAGCTTTCTTT. The full variable domain, its missing parts supplied by reference TRBV30 and TRBJ1-1, is SQTIHQWPATLVQPVGSPLSLECTVEGTSNPNLYWYRQAAGRGLQLLFYSVGIGQISSEVPQNLSASRPQDRQFILSSKKLLLSDSGFYLCAWRETGLMNTEAFFGQGTRLTVV.

The chain uses TRBV14 and TRBJ1-6, with no clear D. CDR1 SGHDN and CDR2 FVKESK come from the germline V gene. The CDR3 consists of 15 residues. Trimming shortened V by 2 bases and J by 6 bases, and 11 bases separated the two germline ends. CDR3 nucleotides: TGTGCCAGCAGCCAAATGCGAGGGTTTAATTCACCCCTCCACTTT. It translates to CASSQMRGFNSPLHF.

This clone was seen a handful of times. The chain links TRBV19 to TRBJ1-1; 8 bases agree with TRBD1. Trimming took 6 bases from V and 5 from J; bases not matched to a gene: 8. This CDR3 comprises 14 residues. CDR1 and CDR2 from the germline V gene are LNHDA and SQIVND (reference sequence). In DNA, the CDR3 is TGTGCCAGTAGAACGGACAGGGTTGGTACTGAAGCTTTCTTT. Translating it yields CASRTDRVGTEAFF.

The CDR3 protein is CASSPRGGGVQREQYF. In DNA form, the CDR3 reads TGTGCCAGCAGCCCGCGGGGAGGGGGAGTCCAAAGGGAGCAGTACTTC. V usage is TRBV13 and J usage is TRBJ2-7; possibly TRBD2 for D (7 bases). This CDR3 is 16 amino acids long. Germline V CDR1 and CDR2: PRHDT, FYEKMQ (reference sequence). V lost 5 bases and J lost 7, with 24 bases in between.

The V gene is TRBV19, the J gene TRBJ1-4; TRBD1 aligns across 10 bases. CDR1 is LNHDA, CDR2 SQIVND, per germline (reference sequence). Trimming cost V 5 bases and J 4 bases; bases outside gene matches: 10. CDR3 length: 17 amino acids. DNA of the CDR3: TGTGCCAGTAGTTTGGACAGGGGGATAGGAGGTAATGAAAAACTGTTTTTT. Amino acid sequence: CASSLDRGIGGNEKLFF.

The chain recombines TRBV28 with TRBJ2-7; TRBD1 aligns across 7 bases. Germline V gene data show CDR1 as MDHEN and CDR2 as SYDVKM. CDR3 length: 19 amino acids. V shed 5 bases and J 3 bases; nucleotides not matched to a gene: 22. The DNA of the CDR3 is TGTGCCAGCAGTACACCGGTCTTAAAAGCCGGGACAGATTTCTACGAGCAGTACTTC. Translating it yields CASSTPVLKAGTDFYEQYF.

V usage is TRBV4-1 and J usage is TRBJ1-1, with D unclear. V was shortened by 1 base and J by 4 bases, with 13 bases between the two germline ends. This CDR3 has 15 residues. Germline lookup yields CDR1 MGHRA and CDR2 YSYEKL. The CDR3 reads CASSQGGLGSTEAFF. CDR3 nucleotide sequence: TGCGCCAGCAGCCAAGGAGGCCTAGGGAGCACTGAAGCTTTCTTT.

The chain couples TRBV2 to TRBJ1-1; a weak D match, TRBD1 (5 bases). With 10 bases removed from V and 1 base from J, the gap between germline ends came to 22 bases. The CDR3 is made up of 16 amino acids. Germline V CDR1 and CDR2: SNHLY, FYNNEI. CDR3 loop: CATMMWRGQWNTEAFF. DNA of the CDR3: TGTGCCACTATGATGTGGAGGGGCCAATGGAACACTGAAGCTTTCTTT.

The chain has TRBV27 and TRBJ2-1; perhaps TRBD1 as D (6 bases). CDR1 is MNHEY and CDR2 is SMNVEV in the germline V gene (reference sequence). The CDR3 length is 15 residues. Trimming stripped 6 bases from V and 0 bases from J, with 12 bases between. CDR3 residues: CASSHDRLSYNEQFF. The CDR3 nucleotides are TGTGCCAGCAGCCATGACAGGCTCTCCTACAATGAGCAGTTCTTC.

The CDR3 here is CASSPLDRAEFYTF. CDR3 coding DNA: TGTGCCAGCAGCCCACTGGACAGGGCTGAATTTTACACCTTC. The rearrangement uses TRBV5-6 and TRBJ1-2; 8 nucleotides match TRBD1. The CDR3 totals 14 residues. The V segment lost 4 bases and the J segment 11 bases; nucleotides outside the gene matches: 13. Germline V CDR1 and CDR2: SGHDT, YYEEEE.

The chain links TRBV5-4 to TRBJ2-3, with 8 positions matching TRBD2. Germline V gene data show CDR1 as SGHNT and CDR2 as YYREEE (reference sequence). CDR3 size: 14 residues. The trim removed 4 bases at V and 6 bases at J, leaving 7 bases unmatched. CDR3 bases: TGTGCCAGCAGCACCTGGACTAGCAAGGATACGCAGTATTTT. It specifies CASSTWTSKDTQYF.

The chain carries TRBV2 and TRBJ2-7, with 7 bases aligning to TRBD1. V trimming: 2 bases; J trimming: 6 bases; junction bases outside the gene matches: 1. This CDR3 contains 12 residues. Germline CDR1 reads SNHLY; CDR2 reads FYNNEI. This CDR3 is CASSETGVEQYF. The CDR3 nucleotides are TGTGCCAGCAGTGAAACAGGGGTCGAGCAGTACTTC.

The rearrangement joins TRBV28 to TRBJ1-5; D is possibly TRBD1 (5 bases). The CDR3 covers 16 residues. Per the germline V gene, CDR1 is MDHEN and CDR2 is SYDVKM. V lost 5 bases and J 4 bases, leaving 18 bases between the germline ends. CDR3 region: CASSPDWGEVNQPQHF. The CDR3 DNA reads TGTGCCAGCAGTCCCGACTGGGGGGAGGTAAATCAGCCCCAGCATTTT.

The chain recombines TRBV7-9 with TRBJ2-7; 8 nucleotides align to TRBD2. The V and J ends lost 3 bases and 3 bases, in that order; junction bases with no gene match: 7. Germline CDR1 SEHNR, CDR2 FQNEAQ (reference sequence). CDR3 length: 15 amino acids. CDR3 sequence reads: CASSFGGGPVYEQYF. The CDR3 nucleotides are TGTGCCAGCAGCTTTGGCGGGGGGCCGGTCTACGAGCAGTACTTC. The entire variable domain, with the rest obtained from reference TRBV7-9 and TRBJ2-7, is as follows: DTGVSQNPRHKITKRGQNVTFRCDPISEHNRLYWYRQTLGQGPEFLTYFQNEAQLEKSRLLSDRFSAERPKGSFSTLEIQRTEQGDSAMYLCASSFGGGPVYEQYFGPGTRLTVT.

This rearrangement joins TRBV29-1 to TRBJ1-2; 7 nucleotides align to TRBD1. The CDR3 length is 13 residues. The V and J ends lost 6 bases and 7 bases, in that order; junction bases with no gene match: 11. The V gene's germline CDR1 is SQVTM and CDR2 ANQGSEA. CDR3 coding DNA: TGCAGCGTACTACTCGGACAGGCCCGTGGCTACACCTTC. Protein sequence: CSVLLGQARGYTF. Together with reference TRBV29-1 and TRBJ1-2, the CDR3 gives the full variable domain: SAVISQKPSRDICQRGTSLTIQCQVDSQVTMMFWYRQQPGQSLTLIATANQGSEATYESGFVIDKFPISRPNLTFSTLTVSNMSPEDSSIYLCSVLLGQARGYTFGSGTRLTVV.

V gene TRBV4-3 combines with J gene TRBJ1-6, with D unresolved. CDR3 length: 13 residues. V gave up 0 bases and J gave up 13 bases, with 10 bases separating them. CDR1 LGHNA and CDR2 YSLEER come from the germline V gene. This chain's CDR3 is CASSQDLRFPLHF. CDR3 DNA: TGCGCCAGCAGCCAAGATTTGAGATTTCCCCTCCACTTT.